One and the same sample provided the 2 T cell receptor beta chains below, sequenced in a study of T cell responses to AZD1222 COVID-19 vaccine. Using immunoSEQ multiplex PCR, the repertoire was profiled, and TCRdb retains in-frame clones only, with some absent. The table has nearly 110,000 clones, about nine tenths seen once. The sequenced sample was peripheral blood, obtained on day 0 of AZD1222 vaccination. The origin of the receptors is an adult in good health.

This clone was detected only once. The chain carries TRBV28 and TRBJ2-5; 15 bases are shared with TRBD2. V lost 6 bases and J lost 5; bases outside the gene matches: 7. Germline loops: CDR1 MDHEN, CDR2 SYDVKM. The CDR3 extends over 16 amino acids. The CDR3 region is CASSPMGTSGRETQYF. CDR3 DNA: TGTGCCAGCAGCCCGATGGGGACTAGCGGGAGGGAGACCCAGTACTTC.

The chain uses TRBV5-6 and TRBJ1-3, with D uncertain. This CDR3 has 15 residues. CDR1 is SGHDT and CDR2 is YYEEEE in the germline V gene. Trimming removed 5 bases from V and 0 bases from J, with 12 bases in between. The CDR3 DNA is TGTGCCAGCAGTCCTGGAGCCCTCTCTGGAAACACCATATATTTT. Translation: CASSPGALSGNTIYF.